This T cell receptor beta chain comes out of a study of blood T cells in healthy people across ages. It was with a sample-barcoded 5' primer and a J-beta primer mix that a second PCR of about 7 to 12 cycles was run. Every cDNA molecule bore a tag from a template-switch adaptor containing 12 random nucleotides. TCRdb reprocessed the 5' RACE reads with MiXCR, giving one entry per CDR3 protein. The table has around 970,000 distinct CDR3 sequences, 51% seen once. The clonotype originates from a woman aged 55 to 70 in good health. Material for sequencing was blood.

The CDR3, as DNA: TGCAGCGTTGAAAGGGACAGGGGGACCCCGGAGACCCAGTACTTC. This gives the protein CSVERDRGTPETQYF. The gene calls are TRBV29-1 and TRBJ2-7; 11 nucleotides match TRBD1. The DNA end is a closer match to TRBJ2-5, so the J assignment may be wrong. Germline V gene data show CDR1 as SQVTM and CDR2 as ANQGSEA. CDR3 length: 15 amino acids.